The 25 T cell receptor beta chains listed next were all sequenced from one sample in a study of blood T cell repertoires in COVID-19 (TCRdb year 2020). Library construction relied on the immunoSEQ multiplex PCR assay. TCRdb carries this immuneACCESS record with in-frame sequences only. Its versions omit some clonotypes, under half of them owing to an unresolved V gene in the studies checked, with the rest unexplained. In this sample the table shows over 250,000 clones, roughly 89% of which occur a single time. The ten top clones hold about 8.9% of the sample. Source material: PBMCs or T cells enriched from blood (not recorded which). The receptors here all came from a woman between 18 and 29 years old who had recovered from COVID-19.

The chain is built from TRBV19 and TRBJ1-6; D is perhaps TRBD1 (5 bases). Germline-derived CDR1 and CDR2 are LNHDA and SQIVND (reference sequence). The CDR3 consists of 13 residues. Deletions cut 4 bases from V and 10 bases from J, with 11 bases between. CDR3: CASSSAGKSPLHF. The CDR3 region has the DNA TGTGCCAGTAGTAGTGCAGGGAAATCACCCCTCCACTTT. The full variable domain, in which reference TRBV19 and TRBJ1-6 provide the parts outside the CDR3, is DGGITQSPKYLFRKEGQNVTLSCEQNLNHDAMYWYRQDPGQGLRLIYYSQIVNDFQKGDIAEGYSVSREKKESFPLTVTSAQKNPTAFYLCASSSAGKSPLHFGNGTRLTVT.

The chain uses TRBV10-3 and TRBJ1-4, with TRBD1 as a possible D gene (5 bases). From germline, CDR1 is ENHRY and CDR2 SYGVKD. Trimming cost V 8 bases and J 3 bases, with 10 bases left between them. The CDR3 sequence is 13 residues long. CDR3 amino acids: CAIAGVPNEKLFF. The CDR3 coding sequence is TGTGCCATCGCGGGGGTCCCTAATGAAAAACTGTTTTTT.

The genes are TRBV6-2 or TRBV6-3 and TRBJ2-3; D is perhaps TRBD2 (6 bases). V dropped 3 bases and J dropped 2 bases, with 9 bases sitting between them. Germline V gives CDR1 MNHEY, CDR2 SVGEGT. The CDR3 runs to 14 residues. CDR3 amino acids: CASSYWTTTDTQYF. CDR3 coding DNA: TGTGCCAGCAGTTATTGGACTACCACAGATACGCAGTATTTT.

The rearrangement uses TRBV7-9 and TRBJ1-2; no firm D call. CDR3 size: 11 residues. V dropped 5 bases and J dropped 5 bases, with 6 bases sitting between them. Germline values: CDR1 SEHNR, CDR2 FQNEAQ (reference sequence). CDR3 nucleotides: TGTGCCAGCAGCCCTCTATATGGCTACACCTTC. It translates to CASSPLYGYTF.

This clone was recorded a few times. The chain uses TRBV9 and TRBJ1-2, with 7 positions matching TRBD1. Trimming cost V 1 base and J 5 bases; bases outside gene matches: 11. Germline V gives CDR1 SGDLS, CDR2 YYNGEE. The CDR3 is made up of 16 amino acids. The CDR3 loop reads CASSVWSESRGYGYTF. The CDR3 DNA is TGTGCCAGCAGCGTATGGTCGGAGTCCAGGGGGTATGGCTACACCTTC.

This chain joins TRBV3-1 (or the pseudogene TRBV3-2) and TRBJ1-5; 7 nucleotides line up with TRBD1. The germline V gene has CDR1 LGHDT and CDR2 YNNKEL (reference sequence). V shed 6 bases and J 0 bases; nucleotides not matched to a gene: 11. The CDR3 runs to 17 residues. The CDR3 nucleotides read TGTGCCAGCAGGCCTCGGACAGGTCCGTTTAGCAATCAGCCCCAGCATTTT. It specifies CASRPRTGPFSNQPQHF.

Worth noting for this clone: The sample has other DNA sequences that encode this CDR3 too. The gene calls are TRBV18 and TRBJ2-7; a possible D gene is TRBD2 (6 bases). Germline V lookup: CDR1 KGHSH, CDR2 LQKENI. This CDR3 contains 13 residues. Trimming took off 3 bases at V and 1 base at J, with 7 bases between the two ends. The CDR3 is CASSPGTSYEQYF. The CDR3 DNA sequence: TGTGCCAGCTCACCCGGGACTTCCTACGAGCAGTACTTC. Supplemented by reference TRBV18 and TRBJ2-7, the full variable domain reads NAGVMQNPRHLVRRRGQEARLRCSPMKGHSHVYWYRQLPEEGLKFMVYLQKENIIDESGMPKERFSAEFPKEGPSILRIQQVVRGDSAAYFCASSPGTSYEQYFGPGTRLTVT.

The gene calls are TRBV9 and TRBJ1-5; D remains unclear. The CDR3 runs 13 residues. Germline-derived CDR1 and CDR2 are SGDLS and YYNGEE. Trimming left V 4 bases short and J 5 bases short, with 10 bases between. CDR3 in amino acids: CASSKHSDQPQHF. CDR3 sequence (DNA): TGTGCCAGCAGCAAACACAGTGATCAGCCCCAGCATTTT.

Note on this clone: Germline is not matched at one junction end, which may reflect a read error. The chain joins TRBV11-1 to TRBJ1-1, with D hard to call. This CDR3 comprises 14 residues. Germline CDR1 SGHAT, CDR2 FQDESV (reference sequence). The CDR3 spells CASSVAGMNTEAFF. In DNA form, the CDR3 reads TGTGCCAGCAGCGTAGCCGGGATGAACACTGAAGCTTTCTTT.

This chain links TRBV7-9 with TRBJ2-7; a possible D gene is TRBD1 (6 bases). The CDR3 has 16 residues. V lost 4 bases to trimming and J lost 3 bases, with 19 bases between them. Germline V lookup: CDR1 SEHNR, CDR2 FQNEAQ (reference sequence). Here the CDR3 DNA reads TGTGCCAGCAGCTCCACAATCGGGGCCAGGGGCTACGAGCAGTACTTC. It codes for CASSSTIGARGYEQYF.

The count of this clone is one. V and J are TRBV2 and TRBJ2-4, with 7 bases matching TRBD1. The CDR3 consists of 14 residues. Germline CDR1 SNHLY, CDR2 FYNNEI. V lost 7 bases and J lost 3; bases outside the gene matches: 6. CDR3 bases: TGTGCCAGCACCTCAGGGACAGACAAAAACATTCAGTACTTC. Its translation is CASTSGTDKNIQYF.

This chain links TRBV11-3 with TRBJ2-1; 9 bases agree with TRBD1. The trim removed 4 bases at V and 14 bases at J, leaving 6 bases unmatched. Germline values: CDR1 SGHNT, CDR2 YENEEA. The CDR3 has 12 amino acids. CDR3 bases: TGTGCCAGCAGCTCTACAGGGGGCGCGGAGTTCTTC. It specifies CASSSTGGAEFF.

The CDR3 here is CASSAQQGAEAFF. Written as DNA, the CDR3 is TGTGCCAGCAGCGCCCAACAGGGCGCTGAAGCTTTCTTT. The chain is built from TRBV7-9 and TRBJ1-1, with D possibly matching TRBD1 (6 bases). Germline-derived CDR1 and CDR2 are SEHNR and FQNEAQ (reference sequence). The V end lost 5 bases, the J end lost 6 bases, and 13 bases lay between the germline ends. The CDR3 is made up of 13 amino acids.

This clone was recorded only once. The chain joins TRBV6-5 to TRBJ2-7, with TRBD1 identical over 10 bases. V lost 2 bases, J lost 1 base, and 5 bases stayed unmatched. CDR3 size: 16 residues. Per germline, CDR1 MNHEY and CDR2 SVGAGI. CDR3 amino acids: CASSYPGQGGSYEQYF. The CDR3 bases are TGTGCCAGCAGTTACCCTGGACAGGGGGGGTCCTACGAGCAGTACTTC.

This chain connects TRBV2 to TRBJ2-1; the match to TRBD1 covers 7 bases. This CDR3 contains 14 residues. CDR1 is SNHLY, CDR2 FYNNEI, per germline. After removal of 6 bases from V and 6 bases from J, the junction contained 8 bases not matched to a gene. CDR3 bases: TGTGCCAGCAGCCTACGACAGGGACGCAATGAGCAGTTCTTC. Its protein product is CASSLRQGRNEQFF.

The chain uses TRBV7-2 and TRBJ1-1; no clear D. The ends were cut back, 2 bases at V and 0 bases at J, with 7 bases in the middle. Germline V lookup: CDR1 SGHTA, CDR2 FQGNSA. The length of the CDR3 is 14 residues. In nucleotides, the CDR3 is TGTGCCAGCAGCTTAAATTCAATGAACACTGAAGCTTTCTTT. Translated, it gives CASSLNSMNTEAFF.

The V call is TRBV3-1 (or the pseudogene TRBV3-2), the J call TRBJ1-3; D not certain. Trimming took 0 bases from V and 1 from J, leaving 7 bases between them. This CDR3 comprises 15 residues. Germline CDR1 LGHDT, CDR2 YNNKEL (reference sequence). Here the CDR3 DNA reads TGTGCCAGCAGCCAAGATACGGGATCTGGAAACACCATATATTTT. It codes for CASSQDTGSGNTIYF.

J is TRBJ1-4 and V is TRBV28, with D tentatively TRBD1 (5 bases). CDR1 and CDR2 (germline): MDHEN, SYDVKM. Trimming shortened V by 8 bases and J by 0 bases, and 10 bases separated the two germline ends. This CDR3 is 14 amino acids long. The chain's CDR3 is CASLQGATNEKLFF. Written as DNA, the CDR3 is TGTGCCAGCCTCCAGGGTGCAACTAATGAAAAACTGTTTTTT. The full variable domain, in which reference TRBV28 and TRBJ1-4 provide the parts outside the CDR3, is DVKVTQSSRYLVKRTGEKVFLECVQDMDHENMFWYRQDPGLGLRLIYFSYDVKMKEKGDIPEGYSVSREKKERFSLILESASTNQTSMYLCASLQGATNEKLFFGSGTQLSVL.

The genes are TRBV4-3 and TRBJ2-1; 7 bases line up with TRBD2. V lost 1 base, J lost 8 bases, and 2 bases stayed unmatched. Germline-derived CDR1 and CDR2 are LGHNA and YSLEER. The CDR3 has 13 residues. The CDR3 region has the DNA TGCGCCAGCAGCCAAGTTCGGGGGGATGAGCAGTTCTTC. It encodes CASSQVRGDEQFF.

J is TRBJ1-2 and V is TRBV28, with 9 bases identical to TRBD1. The germline V gene has CDR1 MDHEN and CDR2 SYDVKM. This CDR3 region has 12 residues. V shed 6 bases and J 7 bases; nucleotides not matched to a gene: 3. The CDR3 reads CASRLTGGGYTF. The DNA of the CDR3 is TGTGCCAGCAGGCTGACAGGGGGTGGCTACACCTTC.

The chain is built from TRBV10-3 and TRBJ1-1; 8 bases map to TRBD1. This CDR3 is 16 amino acids long. The junction had 18 bases not matched to a gene; V was cut back by 10 bases and J by 5 bases. The germline gives CDR1 ENHRY, CDR2 SYGVKD. The CDR3 protein is CATLFSLTGGRTEAFF. The CDR3, as DNA: TGTGCCACCTTATTCTCCCTTACAGGGGGAAGGACTGAAGCTTTCTTT.

This sequence joins TRBV19 and TRBJ2-1; TRBD2 is a possible D gene (5 bases). The CDR3 sequence is 13 residues long. Germline CDR1 is LNHDA and CDR2 is SQIVND (reference sequence). Deletions cut 6 bases from V and 7 bases from J, with 13 bases between. The CDR3 DNA reads as TGTGCCAGTAGGCTAGTCTCGGGGAATGAGCAGTTCTTC. Translation gives CASRLVSGNEQFF.

This chain connects TRBV7-2 to TRBJ2-1; 8 bases fit TRBD2. The CDR3 contains 14 residues. Trimming at V came to 0 bases and at J to 8 bases, leaving 3 bases not matched to a gene. The germline CDR1 and CDR2 sequences are SGHTA and FQGNSA. As DNA, the CDR3 is TGTGCCAGCAGCTTAGCGCAGACTAGCGATGAGCAGTTCTTC. Protein sequence: CASSLAQTSDEQFF.

This rearrangement joins TRBV7-2 to TRBJ1-4; TRBD1 might be the D (6 bases). The germline gives CDR1 SGHTA, CDR2 FQGNSA. This CDR3 is 16 amino acids long. Trimming took off 3 bases at V and 2 bases at J, with 13 bases between the two ends. The CDR3 reads CASSFALRGTNEKLFF. The CDR3 DNA reads as TGTGCCAGCAGCTTCGCATTGAGGGGGACTAATGAAAAACTGTTTTTT.

The chain combines TRBV6-6 with TRBJ2-2; D perhaps matches TRBD1 (5 bases). V dropped 0 bases and J dropped 7 bases, with 15 bases sitting between them. Germline V gene sequence: CDR1 MNHNY, CDR2 SVGAGI (reference sequence). CDR3 length: 16 residues. The CDR3 protein is CASSYSTARRGGELFF. The CDR3 bases are TGTGCCAGCAGTTACTCGACGGCACGTAGGGGCGGGGAGCTGTTTTTT.